This T cell receptor beta chain came from a study of T-cell reconstitution after alpha-beta-depleted transplantation in children. Whole-study findings and limits: Some patients' high day-60 TCRbeta diversity was attributed to recipient cells surviving conditioning. A year post-transplant, T-cell counts and diversity derived mostly from newly produced T cells. In patients about two months after transplant, alpha-beta T cells reportedly arose from several hundred expanded graft clones.

The TCRbeta library incorporated unique molecular identifiers. TCRdb reprocessed the PCR reads with MiXCR, giving one entry per CDR3 protein. The sample has approximately 1,000,000 distinct CDR3 sequences; about 29% are singletons. Germline V CDR1 and CDR2: DFQATT, SNEGSKA (reference sequence). The V segment lost 5 bases and the J segment 7 bases; nucleotides outside the gene matches: 7. CDR3 length: 13 residues. In regard to this clonotype: Its target is not known.

The TCR comes from a boy less than two years old who had a stem cell transplant for SCID, so the T cells may come from the graft donor. The gene calls are TRBV20-1 and TRBJ1-2; 10 positions match TRBD1. This material consisted of PBMCs, mostly from graft donor cells, taken 360 days after TCRalphabeta/CD19-depleted stem cell transplant. In DNA, the CDR3 is TGCAGTGCTTTTGACAGGGGGCTGAGTGGCTACACCTTC. This sequence encodes CSAFDRGLSGYTF.